The text below deals with one T cell receptor beta chain. TCRB transcripts that were expressed got sequenced, as all of the isolated RNA had been reverse transcribed. Here immunoSEQ multiplex PCR was the method, and the copy in TCRdb shows in-frame clones only, minus some. The data contain a few hundred thousand clones, over 11% of them singletons. The data were taken from a study of beta chain features in type 1 diabetes. The sample consisted of naive CD4+ T cells from blood. The receptor was isolated from a man aged 30 to 39 in good health.

The CDR3 bases are TGTGCCTGGAGCCGAGGGGGCAGCAATCAGCCCCAGCATTTT. It codes for CAWSRGGSNQPQHF. The chain recombines TRBV30 with TRBJ1-5, with TRBD1 matching 7 bases. The V and J ends lost 3 bases and 1 base, in that order; junction bases with no gene match: 3. The length of the CDR3 is 14 residues. Germline values: CDR1 GTSNPN, CDR2 SVGIG (reference sequence).